The source of this T cell receptor beta chain is a study of CD8+CD57+ T cells in acquired aplastic anemia. Study-level information: DNA per sorted CD4+ or CD8+ sample ranged about 0.17 to 27.4 ug, averaging around 3 ug. The study, taken as a whole, reports: Patients showed no significant difference from controls in CD8+ Simpson's diversity.

Germline CDR1 DFQATT, CDR2 SNEGSKA (reference sequence). The length of the CDR3 is 14 residues. V was cut by 3 bases and J by 2 bases, with 10 bases left in between. This clonotype was recorded many times. Its antigen is not known. Patients chosen for sequencing had shown CD8+CD57+ cell expansion by flow cytometry. Acquired aplastic anemia of severe grade affected all patients. Genomic DNA was employed as the template in profiling TCR beta VDJ and CDR3. Each CDR3 protein is one row after TCRdb ran MiXCR on the reads. Of around 150,000 distinct CDR3 sequences in the sample, about 50% were seen once. This receptor was obtained from a human donor with aplastic anemia. V gene TRBV20-1 combines with J gene TRBJ2-2; D remains unclear. Material: sorted CD4+, CD8+, or CD8+CD57+ T cells (not recorded which) from PBMCs. Here the CDR3 DNA reads TGCAGTGCTAGGTCCCCCGGAAACACCGGGGAGCTGTTTTTT. As protein: CSARSPGNTGELFF.